This TCR beta chain is from a study of blood T cell repertoires in COVID-19. The wider study: The United States, Italy and Spain were the sources of the acute and convalescent COVID-19 samples. In each case, the material was cDNA or gDNA derived from T cells, B-cell-depleted T cells, or PBMCs.

As processed by the authors: Scientists estimated how many nucleated cells there were by amplifying reference gene primers. Sequenced by immunoSEQ multiplex PCR; TCRdb stores in-frame clones only, minus some. V and J calls and clone size follow that table, whereas D and trimming were derived from the DNA. Of some 150,000 clones listed, 70% to 90% are singletons. V lost 3 bases to trimming and J lost 1 base, with 6 bases between them. The CDR3 spans 13 residues. Germline V gene lookup returns CDR1 LNHDA and CDR2 SQIVND (reference sequence). The genes are TRBV19 and TRBJ1-1; D remains unclear. Sequencing input: peripheral blood. The TCR comes from a woman between 65 and 79 years old with acute or convalescent COVID-19. The CDR3 loop is CASSMQENTEAFF. CDR3 nucleotide sequence: TGTGCCAGTAGTATGCAGGAGAACACTGAAGCTTTCTTT.